This TCR beta chain was captured by sequencing in a study of T cell responses to AZD1222 COVID-19 vaccine. Regarding the study as a whole: A mostly white British donor set with more females was recruited, and clonal diversity was possibly underestimated. Only six individuals given AZD1222 were seropositive at baseline. Mapped onto spike, vaccine-associated CD4 TCRs spanned it and were dominant at 160-218 and 743-854. After two AZD1222 doses, spike-specific TCR breadth and depth rose versus day 0.

Assay: immunoSEQ multiplex PCR; the TCRdb copy retains only in-frame clones and omits some. The sample has 140,000 or so clones, 91% seen once; the top ten hold around 6.9%. This clone was seen once. Antigen: not known. Deletions cut 1 base from V and 1 base from J, with 14 bases between. The germline V gene encodes CDR1 KGHSH and CDR2 LQKENI. The length of the CDR3 is 16 residues. This receptor was obtained from an adult who received the MenACWY meningococcal vaccine as a control. Sequences were derived from peripheral blood, sampled 28 days after the second dose of the MenACWY control vaccine. This chain uses TRBV18 with TRBJ2-7; D is perhaps TRBD1 (6 bases). This CDR3 is CASSPLSGTSSYEQYF. Here the CDR3 DNA reads TGTGCCAGCTCACCACTTTCCGGGACAAGTTCCTACGAGCAGTACTTC.